The following is a T cell receptor beta chain sequence with its context. No cognate antigen has been identified for it. Per-base quality was not reported, and no clone a single base away is much larger than it. The data derive from a study of blood T cell repertoires in COVID-19 (dated by TCRdb to between 2020 and 2021). Context from the whole study: Samples from collaborators originated in the United States, Italy and Spain and spanned both the acute and convalescent phases of COVID-19. The samples were drawn from two sources: the first 160 participants of the ongoing ImmuneRACE study, and 950 to 1,500 subjects contributed by 6 global collaborators. The repertoires were made available in a free public database intended to serve as a resource for research on the immune response to SARS-CoV-2. The dataset comprised deeply sampled blood TCRbeta repertoires from subjects exposed to, actively infected with, or recovered from COVID-19. Sample metadata almost always included a de-identified subject ID, COVID-19 status, age in years and sex. The material from the prospective study consisted of cDNA or gDNA derived from T cells, B-cell-depleted T cells, or PBMCs. Where available, HLA class I and class II types were obtained from metadata supplied by the sample provider rather than from assay-based typing.

General study outcomes and caveats: Clinical and demographic metadata were provided uncurated, with the amount varying by source and participant.

Collaborating institutions collected whole blood in K2EDTA tubes following their own protocols. Collaborator samples were shipped for TCRbeta analysis as frozen whole blood, isolated PBMCs, or DNA extracted from either sample type. TCRbeta CDR3 regions were amplified from genomic DNA by means of the immunoSEQ Assay, a bias-controlled multiplex PCR. Per the authors' processing: The number of nucleated cells in each sample was estimated by amplification of reference gene primers within the assay. To quantify the absolute abundance of each unique TCRbeta CDR3 rearrangement, sequence reads were collapsed and filtered. Productive Simpson clonality was computed per sample as the square root of Simpson's diversity index over productive rearrangements. Here the immuneACCESS table is served through TCRdb, limited to in-frame sequences with V and J called. Missing clones are a known gap in these copies; in checked studies unresolved V genes cover under half, and the rest lacks a known reason. The V and J calls and the clone size are those of that table, but D and trimming were determined from the DNA. In all, the sample holds about 190,000 clones, and approximately 91% of those were seen once. The ten top clones hold approximately 2.1% of the sample.

CDR1 and CDR2, per the germline V gene, are MNHEY and SVGEGT. The CDR3 numbers 16 residues from cysteine through phenylalanine. Left in the record is the CDR3 DNA by itself, 48 bases read in frame from the first base. V loses 4 bases, J loses 0 bases, and the germline ends lie 13 bases apart. The source of this sequence is a man in his sixties or seventies with active or convalescent COVID-19. The chain is made from TRBV6-2 or TRBV6-3 and TRBJ1-5, with a weak D call of TRBD1 (5 bases match). Sequences were obtained from peripheral blood. The CDR3 is CASSSSRQPSNQPQHF. Read as DNA, the sequence is TGTGCCAGCAGTTCCAGCAGACAGCCTAGCAATCAGCCCCAGCATTTT.